Each of the 14 T cell receptor beta chains below was sequenced from the same sample in a study of CD8 T cells in Susac syndrome. RNA in amounts of roughly 0.5 to 1 ug was reverse transcribed with random hexamers. MiXCR, applied by TCRdb to the immunoSEQ multiplex PCR reads, yields one record per CDR3 protein. The sample includes some 140,000 distinct CDR3 sequences, just under 95% of them seen just once. Specimen: CD8+ T cells from PBMCs. The receptors were gathered from a human donor with Susac syndrome.

The chain links TRBV27 to TRBJ2-6, with 8 bases aligning to TRBD2. V shed 5 bases, J shed 0 bases, and the junction held 9 bases outside the gene matches. Germline V gene lookup returns CDR1 MNHEY and CDR2 SMNVEV (reference sequence). The CDR3 is made up of 18 amino acids. Here the CDR3 DNA reads TGTGCCAGCAGTCCCGGACTAGCCCTAATCTCTGGGGCCAACGTCCTGACTTTC. Amino acids: CASSPGLALISGANVLTF.

The chain employs TRBV12-3 or TRBV12-4 and TRBJ2-1; 10 bases fit TRBD2. Trimming at V came to 7 bases and at J to 9 bases, leaving 12 bases not matched to a gene. The CDR3 contains 15 residues. For the CDR3, the DNA is TGTGCCAGCACCATTCGAGCGGGAGGGCTGATTGAGCAGTTCTTC. This sequence encodes CASTIRAGGLIEQFF.

The J gene is TRBJ2-5, the V gene TRBV7-8; TRBD2 matches 8 bases. Trimming removed 4 bases from V and 2 bases from J; junction bases left unmatched: 3. CDR1 SGHVS and CDR2 FQNEAQ come from the germline V gene. The CDR3 runs to 14 residues. The CDR3: CASSSPGGQETQYF. The DNA for the CDR3 is TGTGCCAGCAGCTCCCCGGGGGGGCAAGAGACCCAGTACTTC.

The chain carries TRBV3-1 and TRBJ2-1; TRBD2 aligns across 9 bases. The J segment lost 8 bases and the V segment lost 4 bases, leaving 6 bases of the junction unmatched. The CDR3 length is 14 residues. Germline V gives CDR1 LGHDT, CDR2 YNNKEL (reference sequence). CDR3 in amino acids: CASSPSGTVDEQFF. The CDR3 DNA reads as TGTGCCAGCAGCCCTAGCGGGACCGTGGATGAGCAGTTCTTC.

V usage is TRBV7-9 and J usage is TRBJ1-1; 9 nucleotides agree with TRBD1. The CDR3 is made up of 13 amino acids. The trim removed 11 bases at V and 1 base at J, leaving 5 bases unmatched. Germline CDR1 and CDR2: SEHNR and FQNEAQ (reference sequence). CDR3 loop: CAGGQGTNTEAFF. The CDR3 DNA follows: TGTGCCGGAGGACAGGGGACGAACACTGAAGCTTTCTTT.

In this sample, this clonotype turned up a few times. V is TRBV9 and J is TRBJ2-1; 13 bases are shared with TRBD2. CDR1 and CDR2 (germline): SGDLS, YYNGEE. V was pared by 4 bases and J by 6 bases, with 1 base of the junction left unmatched. This CDR3 has 14 residues. The CDR3 spells CASSRTSGSNEQFF. The CDR3 region has the DNA TGTGCCAGCAGCCGGACTAGCGGGAGCAATGAGCAGTTCTTC.

The sample holds one count of this clonotype. The chain combines TRBV12-3 or TRBV12-4 with TRBJ2-1; 8 positions agree with TRBD1. Trimming took 6 bases from V and 4 from J; bases not matched to a gene: 8. CDR3 length: 15 amino acids. The CDR3 DNA follows: TGTGCCAGCAGAATACAACAGGGGGAATACAATGAGCAGTTCTTC. Its protein is CASRIQQGEYNEQFF.

The CDR3 bases are TGCAGCGTTGAGGGTGGGCGGGAGTTGGCCTGGGAGCTGTTTTTT. This gives the protein CSVEGGRELAWELFF. The V call is TRBV29-1, the J call TRBJ2-2; 7 bases line up with TRBD2. Trimming at V came to 3 bases and at J to 9 bases, leaving 13 bases not matched to a gene. CDR3 length: 15 residues. CDR1 is SQVTM and CDR2 is ANQGSEA in the germline V gene.

The rearrangement joins TRBV12-3 or TRBV12-4 to TRBJ2-3; TRBD1 might be the D (6 bases). V was trimmed by 7 bases and J by 5 bases, leaving 19 bases between them. This CDR3 has 15 residues. The CDR3 loop reads CASIGDTSRRDTQYF. Written as DNA, the CDR3 is TGTGCCAGCATAGGGGACACCTCCAGGCGAGATACGCAGTATTTT.

This CDR3 is CASSEFFRLAGVDAQFF. DNA for the CDR3: TGTGCCAGCAGTGAATTCTTCCGACTAGCGGGAGTAGATGCGCAGTTCTTC. The chain has TRBV25-1 and TRBJ2-1, with 12 bases aligning to TRBD2. This CDR3 comprises 17 residues. CDR1 and CDR2 (germline): MGHDK, SYGVNS. Trimming cost V 1 base and J 12 bases; bases outside gene matches: 13.

This sequence joins TRBV9 and TRBJ2-2; 7 bases fit TRBD2. The CDR3 runs 16 residues. The V segment lost 3 bases and the J segment 5 bases; nucleotides outside the gene matches: 10. The germline CDR1 and CDR2 sequences are SGDLS and YYNGEE. The CDR3 reads CASSGRTSEETGELFF. CDR3 coding DNA: TGTGCCAGCAGCGGCCGAACTAGCGAGGAGACCGGGGAGCTGTTTTTT.

The rearrangement joins TRBV5-6 to TRBJ2-7; TRBD1 matches 8 bases. V shed 3 bases and J 6 bases; nucleotides not matched to a gene: 5. This CDR3 contains 13 residues. In germline, CDR1 is SGHDT, CDR2 YYEEEE. CDR3 loop: CASSWTGTTEQYF. CDR3 nucleotides: TGTGCCAGCAGCTGGACAGGGACCACCGAGCAGTACTTC.

The rearrangement links TRBV5-1 to TRBJ2-6; no clear D. The CDR3 contains 17 residues. Germline V CDR1 and CDR2: SGHRS, YFSETQ. Trimming took off 4 bases at V and 0 bases at J, with 14 bases between the two ends. CDR3 region: CASSPRNTASGANVLTF. In DNA, the CDR3 is TGCGCCAGCAGCCCCCGAAACACTGCCTCTGGGGCCAACGTCCTGACTTTC.

The chain recombines TRBV6-1 with TRBJ2-5; D is perhaps TRBD1 or TRBD2 (5 bases each). The V and J ends lost 6 bases and 1 base respectively, with 18 bases between them. This CDR3 spans 16 amino acids. Germline CDR1 MNHNS, CDR2 SASEGT. The CDR3 coding sequence is TGTGCCAGCAGCCCCGGGACGTCTGGGGCCCAAGAGACCCAGTACTTC. Translation gives CASSPGTSGAQETQYF.